These 14 T cell receptor beta chains came from one sample sequenced in a study of blood T cell repertoires in COVID-19. Clones were sequenced by immunoSEQ multiplex PCR, and TCRdb holds only the in-frame ones, with some missing. Of under 150,000 clones listed, roughly nine tenths are singletons. The sample taken for sequencing was peripheral blood. The receptors were sampled from a woman aged 55-70 years with active COVID-19.

The rearrangement joins TRBV6-4 to TRBJ2-7; D may be TRBD2 (6 bases). Trimming took 4 bases from V and 4 from J, leaving 14 bases between them. CDR1 is MRHNA, CDR2 SNTAGT, per germline. The CDR3 is 14 amino acids. Here the CDR3 reads CASSVAEGSYEQYF. CDR3 bases: TGTGCCAGCAGTGTTGCGGAGGGCTCTTACGAGCAGTACTTC.

The chain recombines TRBV20-1 with TRBJ2-5; TRBD2 agrees at 10 bases. This CDR3 comprises 15 residues. The junction had 10 bases not matched to a gene; V was cut back by 3 bases and J by 6 bases. CDR1 is DFQATT and CDR2 is SNEGSKA in the germline V gene (reference sequence). DNA of the CDR3: TGCAGTGCTAGTCAGCGGGAGGGCCCGGGGAAGACCCAGTACTTC. It codes for CSASQREGPGKTQYF.

The chain joins TRBV19 to TRBJ2-2; D unresolved. The CDR3 length is 14 residues. Trimming removed 8 bases from V and 0 bases from J, with 10 bases in between. The germline V gene has CDR1 LNHDA and CDR2 SQIVND (reference sequence). The CDR3 region is CASSITANTGELFF. Written as DNA, the CDR3 is TGTGCCAGTTCTATTACAGCGAACACCGGGGAGCTGTTTTTT.

This sequence joins TRBV5-4 and TRBJ2-1, with 9 bases that match TRBD2. The junction had 5 bases not matched to a gene; V was cut back by 4 bases and J by 3 bases. CDR3 length: 15 residues. The germline CDR1 and CDR2 sequences are SGHNT and YYREEE (reference sequence). The CDR3, as DNA: TGTGCCAGCAGCCAGACTAGCGGATTCTACAATGAGCAGTTCTTC. This codes for CASSQTSGFYNEQFF.

The chain has TRBV4-1 and TRBJ2-3; 10 nucleotides agree with TRBD2. The germline gives CDR1 MGHRA, CDR2 YSYEKL. V shed 0 bases and J 2 bases; nucleotides not matched to a gene: 8. The CDR3 has 18 amino acids. The CDR3 here is CASSQESSGTSVTDTQYF. The CDR3 coding sequence is TGCGCCAGCAGCCAAGAGTCGTCAGGGACTAGCGTCACAGATACGCAGTATTTT.

The chain links TRBV21-1 to TRBJ1-2; the table gives TRBD1 as D, unverified against the DNA. TRBV21-1 is described as a pseudogene. The CDR3 is 17 amino acids. CDR3 region: CASTSGDTEEPNYGYTF. The DNA of the CDR3 is TGTGCCAGCACCTCAGGGGACACAGAGGAGCCTAACTATGGCTACACCTTC.

The chain recombines TRBV29-1 with TRBJ2-1; 11 nucleotides match TRBD2. CDR3 length equals 13 residues. V shed 7 bases and J 5 bases; nucleotides not matched to a gene: 4. Germline CDR1 is SQVTM and CDR2 is ANQGSEA. The CDR3, as DNA: TGCAGCGCGGGGACTAGCGGACACAATGAGCAGTTCTTC. Its translation: CSAGTSGHNEQFF.

This clone was observed once. This chain links TRBV5-1 with TRBJ2-7, with 9 bases fitting TRBD2. Trimming took 6 bases from V and 0 from J; bases not matched to a gene: 7. The CDR3 is 15 residues long. Germline-derived CDR1 and CDR2 are SGHRS and YFSETQ. In nucleotides, the CDR3 is TGCGCCAGCATGCGCGGGGGGGATGGCTCCTACGAGCAGTACTTC. It is translated as CASMRGGDGSYEQYF.

The CDR3 here is CASTWDTRETQYF. The CDR3 DNA sequence: TGCGCCAGCACTTGGGACACACGGGAGACCCAGTACTTC. The chain combines TRBV10-2 with TRBJ2-5; TRBD1 might be the D (6 bases). CDR3 length: 13 amino acids. The ends were cut back, 7 bases at V and 5 bases at J, with 14 bases in the middle. CDR1 and CDR2 from the germline V gene are WSHSY and SAAADI.

The chain combines TRBV11-2 with TRBJ1-4; D remains ambiguous. Germline V lookup: CDR1 SGHAT, CDR2 FQNNGV. The CDR3 sequence is 17 residues long. The germline V and J ends were trimmed by 0 bases and 7 bases, with 18 bases remaining between them. CDR3 sequence: CASSLDRLEAGAEKLFF. In nucleotides, the CDR3 is TGTGCCAGCAGCTTAGATAGGTTGGAGGCTGGAGCTGAAAAACTGTTTTTT.

The gene calls are TRBV10-2 and TRBJ2-3, with TRBD1 matching 8 bases. The junction had 6 bases not matched to a gene; V was cut back by 3 bases and J by 1 base. Germline CDR1 is WSHSY and CDR2 is SAAADI. The CDR3 runs 16 residues. This CDR3 is CASSEQGVGGTDTQYF. Written as DNA, the CDR3 is TGCGCCAGCAGTGAACAGGGGGTCGGGGGCACAGATACGCAGTATTTT.

The chain has TRBV7-3 and TRBJ2-5; possible D gene TRBD1, 5 bases. Trimming shortened V by 3 bases and J by 5 bases, and 10 bases separated the two germline ends. This CDR3 is 13 amino acids long. The V gene's germline CDR1 is SGHTA and CDR2 FQGTGA. The CDR3 here is CASSLIGVETQYF. The DNA for the CDR3 is TGTGCCAGCAGCTTGATAGGGGTGGAGACCCAGTACTTC.

The chain has TRBV5-5 and TRBJ1-2; 11 bases agree with TRBD1. This CDR3 comprises 15 residues. With 0 bases clipped from V and 13 bases from J, the junction kept 11 bases outside the gene matches. Germline CDR1 reads SGHKS; CDR2 reads YYEKEE (reference sequence). The CDR3 spells CASSLALGQGVGGTF. CDR3 DNA sequence: TGTGCCAGCAGCTTGGCCCTGGGACAGGGGGTAGGAGGCACCTTC.

The J gene is TRBJ2-6, the V gene TRBV27; D is possibly TRBD1 (5 bases). Germline V gene data show CDR1 as MNHEY and CDR2 as SMNVEV (reference sequence). This CDR3 is 14 amino acids long. Trimming took off 6 bases at V and 1 base at J, with 7 bases between the two ends. CDR3 region: CASSRQSGANVLTF. Here the CDR3 DNA reads TGTGCCAGCAGCAGACAGTCTGGGGCCAACGTCCTGACTTTC.